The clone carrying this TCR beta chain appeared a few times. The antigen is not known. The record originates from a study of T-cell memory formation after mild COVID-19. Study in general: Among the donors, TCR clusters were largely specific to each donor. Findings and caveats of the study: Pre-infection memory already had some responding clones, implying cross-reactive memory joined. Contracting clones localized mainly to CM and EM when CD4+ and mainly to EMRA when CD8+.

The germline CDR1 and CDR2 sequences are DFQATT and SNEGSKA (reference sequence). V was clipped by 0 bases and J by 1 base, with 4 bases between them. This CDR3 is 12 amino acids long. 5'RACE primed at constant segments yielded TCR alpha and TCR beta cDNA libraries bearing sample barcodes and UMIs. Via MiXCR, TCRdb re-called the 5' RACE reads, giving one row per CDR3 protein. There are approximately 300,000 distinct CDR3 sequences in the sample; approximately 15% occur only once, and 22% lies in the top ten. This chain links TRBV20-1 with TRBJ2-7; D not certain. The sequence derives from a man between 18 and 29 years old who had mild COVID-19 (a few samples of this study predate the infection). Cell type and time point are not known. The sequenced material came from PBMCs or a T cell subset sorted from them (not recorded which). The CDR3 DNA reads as TGCAGTGCTAGAGATGGATCCTACGAGCAGTACTTC. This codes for CSARDGSYEQYF.